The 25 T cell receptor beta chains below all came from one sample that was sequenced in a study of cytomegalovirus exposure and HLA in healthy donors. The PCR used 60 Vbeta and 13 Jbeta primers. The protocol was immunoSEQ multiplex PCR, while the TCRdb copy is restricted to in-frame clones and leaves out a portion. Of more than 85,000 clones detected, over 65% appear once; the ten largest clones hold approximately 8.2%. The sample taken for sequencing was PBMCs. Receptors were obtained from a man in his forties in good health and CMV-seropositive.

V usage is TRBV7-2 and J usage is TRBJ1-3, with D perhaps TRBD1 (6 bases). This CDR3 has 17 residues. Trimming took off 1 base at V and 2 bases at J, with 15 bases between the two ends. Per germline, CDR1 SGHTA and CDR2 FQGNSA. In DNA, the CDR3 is TGTGCCAGCAGCTTAGAGGGTCAGGGGTCGACTGGAAACACCATATATTTT. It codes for CASSLEGQGSTGNTIYF.

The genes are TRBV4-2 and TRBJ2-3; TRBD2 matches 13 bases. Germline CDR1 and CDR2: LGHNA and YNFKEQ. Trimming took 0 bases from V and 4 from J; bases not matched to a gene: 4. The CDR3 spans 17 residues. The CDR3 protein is CASSQDRTSGSPDTQYF. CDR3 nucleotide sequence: TGTGCCAGCAGCCAAGATCGGACTAGCGGGAGTCCAGATACGCAGTATTTT.

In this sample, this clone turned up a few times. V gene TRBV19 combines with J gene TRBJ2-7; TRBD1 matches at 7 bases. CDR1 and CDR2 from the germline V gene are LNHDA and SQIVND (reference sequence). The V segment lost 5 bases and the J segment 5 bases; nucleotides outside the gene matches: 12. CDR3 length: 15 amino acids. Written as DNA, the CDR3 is TGTGCCAGTAGTTCCCGCAGGGGGATAGAGGACGAGCAGTACTTC. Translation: CASSSRRGIEDEQYF. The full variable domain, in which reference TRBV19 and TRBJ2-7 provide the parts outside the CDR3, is DGGITQSPKYLFRKEGQNVTLSCEQNLNHDAMYWYRQDPGQGLRLIYYSQIVNDFQKGDIAEGYSVSREKKESFPLTVTSAQKNPTAFYLCASSSRRGIEDEQYFGPGTRLTVT.

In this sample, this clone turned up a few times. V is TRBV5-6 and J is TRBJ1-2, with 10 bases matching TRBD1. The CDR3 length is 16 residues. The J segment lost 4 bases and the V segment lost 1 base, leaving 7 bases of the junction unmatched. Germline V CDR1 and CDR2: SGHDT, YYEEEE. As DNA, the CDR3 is TGTGCCAGCAGCTTGCTGGGACAGGGGCCCCCCTATGGCTACACCTTC. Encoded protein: CASSLLGQGPPYGYTF. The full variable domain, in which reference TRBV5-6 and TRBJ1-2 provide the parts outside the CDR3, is DAGVTQSPTHLIKTRGQQVTLRCSPKSGHDTVSWYQQALGQGPQFIFQYYEEEERQRGNFPDRFSGHQFPNYSSELNVNALLLGDSALYLCASSLLGQGPPYGYTFGSGTRLTVV.

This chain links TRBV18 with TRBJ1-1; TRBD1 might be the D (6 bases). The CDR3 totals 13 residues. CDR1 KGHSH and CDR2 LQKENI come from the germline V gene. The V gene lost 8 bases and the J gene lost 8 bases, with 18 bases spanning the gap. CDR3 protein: CASSDYREAEAFF. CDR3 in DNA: TGTGCCAGCAGCGATTACAGGGAAGCGGAAGCTTTCTTT.

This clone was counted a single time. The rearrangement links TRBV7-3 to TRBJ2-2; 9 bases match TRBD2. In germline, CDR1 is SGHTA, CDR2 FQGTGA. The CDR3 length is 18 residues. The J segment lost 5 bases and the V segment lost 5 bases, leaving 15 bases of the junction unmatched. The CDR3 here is CASSPSPPGAGGTGELFF. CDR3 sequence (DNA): TGTGCCAGCAGCCCATCACCACCGGGGGCGGGAGGGACCGGGGAGCTGTTTTTT.

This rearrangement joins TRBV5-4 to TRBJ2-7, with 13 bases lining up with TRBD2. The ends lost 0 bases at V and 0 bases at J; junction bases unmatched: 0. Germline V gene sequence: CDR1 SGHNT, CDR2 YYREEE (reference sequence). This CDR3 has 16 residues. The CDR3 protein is CASSLGTSGGSYEQYF. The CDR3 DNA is TGTGCCAGCAGCTTGGGGACTAGCGGGGGCTCCTACGAGCAGTACTTC.

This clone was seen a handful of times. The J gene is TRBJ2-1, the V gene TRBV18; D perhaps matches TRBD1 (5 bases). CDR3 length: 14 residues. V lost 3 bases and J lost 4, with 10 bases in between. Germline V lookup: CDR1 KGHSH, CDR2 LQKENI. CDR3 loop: CASSPWGAYNEQFF. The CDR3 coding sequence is TGTGCCAGCTCACCGTGGGGCGCTTACAATGAGCAGTTCTTC.

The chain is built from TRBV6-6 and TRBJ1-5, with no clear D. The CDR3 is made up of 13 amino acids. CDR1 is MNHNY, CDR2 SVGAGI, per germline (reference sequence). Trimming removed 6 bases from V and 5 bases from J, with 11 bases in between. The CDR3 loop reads CASRPDRDQPQHF. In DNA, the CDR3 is TGTGCCAGCAGACCCGACCGGGATCAGCCCCAGCATTTT.

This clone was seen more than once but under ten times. CDR3 region: CASSDLAVNTDTQYF. The CDR3 DNA is TGTGCCAGCAGTGATTTAGCGGTAAACACAGATACGCAGTATTTT. V usage is TRBV25-1 and J usage is TRBJ2-3; TRBD2 might be the D (6 bases). CDR3 size: 15 residues. V was shortened by 3 bases and J by 2 bases, with 12 bases between the two germline ends. Germline lookup yields CDR1 MGHDK and CDR2 SYGVNS.

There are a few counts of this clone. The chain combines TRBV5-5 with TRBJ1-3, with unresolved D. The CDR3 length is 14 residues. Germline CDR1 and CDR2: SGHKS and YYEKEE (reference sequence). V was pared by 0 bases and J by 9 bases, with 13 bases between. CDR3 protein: CASSLEPGRSTIYF. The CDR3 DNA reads TGTGCCAGCAGCTTGGAACCGGGTCGAAGCACCATATATTTT.

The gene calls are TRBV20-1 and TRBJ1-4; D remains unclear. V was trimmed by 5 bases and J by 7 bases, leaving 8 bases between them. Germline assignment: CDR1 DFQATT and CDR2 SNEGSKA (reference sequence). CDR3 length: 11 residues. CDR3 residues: CSAQNAEKLFF. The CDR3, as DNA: TGCAGTGCTCAGAACGCTGAAAAACTGTTTTTT.

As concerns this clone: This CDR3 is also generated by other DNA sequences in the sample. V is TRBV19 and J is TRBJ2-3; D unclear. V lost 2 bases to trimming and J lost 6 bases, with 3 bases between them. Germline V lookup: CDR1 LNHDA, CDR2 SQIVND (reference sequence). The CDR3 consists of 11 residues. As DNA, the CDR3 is TGTGCCAGTAGTATACGTGATACGCAGTATTTT. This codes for CASSIRDTQYF.

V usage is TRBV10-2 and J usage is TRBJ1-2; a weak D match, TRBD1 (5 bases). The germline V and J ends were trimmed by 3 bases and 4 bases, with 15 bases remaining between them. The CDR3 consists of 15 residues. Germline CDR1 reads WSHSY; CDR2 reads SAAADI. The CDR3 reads CASSEFRDFTYGYTF. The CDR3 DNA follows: TGCGCCAGCAGTGAATTTAGGGACTTCACCTATGGCTACACCTTC.

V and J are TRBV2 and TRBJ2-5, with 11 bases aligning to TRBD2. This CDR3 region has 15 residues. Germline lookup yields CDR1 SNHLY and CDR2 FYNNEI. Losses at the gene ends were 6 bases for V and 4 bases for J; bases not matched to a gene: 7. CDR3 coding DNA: TGTGCCAGCAGCCGGTTAGCGGGGGGGCGAGAGACCCAGTACTTC. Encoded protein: CASSRLAGGRETQYF.

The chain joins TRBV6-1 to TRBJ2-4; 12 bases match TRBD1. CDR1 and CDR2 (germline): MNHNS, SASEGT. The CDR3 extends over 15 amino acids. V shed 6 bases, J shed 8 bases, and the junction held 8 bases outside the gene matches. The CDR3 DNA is TGTGCCAGCAGGGGGGACAGGGGGCTAATGGACATTCAGTACTTC. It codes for CASRGDRGLMDIQYF.

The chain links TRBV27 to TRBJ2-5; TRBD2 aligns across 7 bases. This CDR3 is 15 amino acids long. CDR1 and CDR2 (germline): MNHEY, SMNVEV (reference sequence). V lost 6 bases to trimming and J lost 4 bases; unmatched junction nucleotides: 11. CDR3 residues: CASSPWEGSRETQYF. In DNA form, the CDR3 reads TGTGCCAGCAGCCCCTGGGAGGGGAGTCGAGAGACCCAGTACTTC.

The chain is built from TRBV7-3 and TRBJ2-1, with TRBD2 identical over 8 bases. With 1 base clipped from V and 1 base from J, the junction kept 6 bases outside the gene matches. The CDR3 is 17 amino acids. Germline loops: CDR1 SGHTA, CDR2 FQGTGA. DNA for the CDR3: TGTGCCAGCAGCTTAAATCCAGCGGGGGTTTCCTACAATGAGCAGTTCTTC. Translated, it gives CASSLNPAGVSYNEQFF.

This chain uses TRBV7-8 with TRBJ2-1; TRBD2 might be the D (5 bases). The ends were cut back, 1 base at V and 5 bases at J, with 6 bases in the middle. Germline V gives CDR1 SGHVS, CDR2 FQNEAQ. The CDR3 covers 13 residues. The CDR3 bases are TGTGCCAGCAGCTTAGGGCGGGACAATGAGCAGTTCTTC. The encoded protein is CASSLGRDNEQFF.

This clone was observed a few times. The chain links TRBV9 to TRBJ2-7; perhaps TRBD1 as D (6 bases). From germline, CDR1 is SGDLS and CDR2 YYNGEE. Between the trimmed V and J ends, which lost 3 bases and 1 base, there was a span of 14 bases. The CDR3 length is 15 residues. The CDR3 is CASSEDSLQSYEQYF. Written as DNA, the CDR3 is TGTGCCAGCAGCGAGGACAGTCTCCAATCCTACGAGCAGTACTTC.

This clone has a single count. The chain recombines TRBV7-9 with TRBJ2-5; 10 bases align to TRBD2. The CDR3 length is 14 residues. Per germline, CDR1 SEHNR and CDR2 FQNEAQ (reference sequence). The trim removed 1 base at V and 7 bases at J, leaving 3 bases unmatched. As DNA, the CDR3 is TGTGCCAGCAGCTTAGAGGCTAGCGGGGGGACCCAGTACTTC. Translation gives CASSLEASGGTQYF.

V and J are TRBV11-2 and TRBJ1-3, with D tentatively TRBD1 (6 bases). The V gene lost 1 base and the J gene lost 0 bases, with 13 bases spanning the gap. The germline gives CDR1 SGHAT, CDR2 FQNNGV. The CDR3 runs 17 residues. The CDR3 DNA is TGTGCCAGCAGCTTAGGGGGCAGGGGAAACTCTGGAAACACCATATATTTT. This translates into CASSLGGRGNSGNTIYF.

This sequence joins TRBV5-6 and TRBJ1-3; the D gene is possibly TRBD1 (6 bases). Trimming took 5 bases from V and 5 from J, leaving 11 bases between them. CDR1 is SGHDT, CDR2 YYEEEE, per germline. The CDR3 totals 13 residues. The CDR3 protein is CASRRGQRNTIYF. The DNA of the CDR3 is TGTGCCAGCAGACGTGGACAGAGAAACACCATATATTTT.

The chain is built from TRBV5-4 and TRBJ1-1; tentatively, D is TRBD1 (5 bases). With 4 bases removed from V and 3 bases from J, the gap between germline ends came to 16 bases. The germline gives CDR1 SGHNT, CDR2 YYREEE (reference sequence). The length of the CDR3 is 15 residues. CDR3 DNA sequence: TGTGCCAGCAGCAAGGAGGGCAGGGTCGACACTGAAGCTTTCTTT. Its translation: CASSKEGRVDTEAFF. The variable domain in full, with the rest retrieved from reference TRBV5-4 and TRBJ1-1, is ETGVTQSPTHLIKTRGQQVTLRCSSQSGHNTVSWYQQALGQGPQFIFQYYREEENGRGNFPPRFSGLQFPNYSSELNVNALELDDSALYLCASSKEGRVDTEAFFGQGTRLTVV.

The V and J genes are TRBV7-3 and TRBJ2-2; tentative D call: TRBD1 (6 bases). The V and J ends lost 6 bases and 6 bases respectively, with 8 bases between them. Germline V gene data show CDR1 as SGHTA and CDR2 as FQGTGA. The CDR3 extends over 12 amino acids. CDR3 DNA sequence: TGTGCCAGCAGACAGGGAGCCGGGGAGCTGTTTTTT. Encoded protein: CASRQGAGELFF.